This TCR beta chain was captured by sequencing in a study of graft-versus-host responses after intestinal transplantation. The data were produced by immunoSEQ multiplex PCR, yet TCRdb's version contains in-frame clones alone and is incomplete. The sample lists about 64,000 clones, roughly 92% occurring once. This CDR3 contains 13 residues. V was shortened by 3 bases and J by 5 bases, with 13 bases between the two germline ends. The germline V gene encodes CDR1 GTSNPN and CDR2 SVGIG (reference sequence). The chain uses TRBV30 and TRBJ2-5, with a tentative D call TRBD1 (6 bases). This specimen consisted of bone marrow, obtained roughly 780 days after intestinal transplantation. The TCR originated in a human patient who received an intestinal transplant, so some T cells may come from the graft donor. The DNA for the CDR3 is TGTGCCTGGAGGACACAGGGTTTTGAGACCCAGTACTTC. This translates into CAWRTQGFETQYF. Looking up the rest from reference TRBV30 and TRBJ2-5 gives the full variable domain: SQTIHQWPATLVQPVGSPLSLECTVEGTSNPNLYWYRQAAGRGLQLLFYSVGIGQISSEVPQNLSASRPQDRQFILSSKKLLLSDSGFYLCAWRTQGFETQYFGPGTRLLVL.